The 23 T cell receptor beta chains in this list originate from one sample, sequenced in a study of response to subunit inactivated influenza vaccine. TCRdb called the RT-PCR reads again in MiXCR, with one record for every CDR3 protein. The sample records a few hundred thousand distinct CDR3 sequences, about 7.2% being singletons. The sample was PBMCs from blood, taken about 23 months after vaccination. The receptors originated from a man in his fifties or sixties who received an inactivated influenza vaccine.

This clonotype was recorded many times. The chain recombines TRBV4-3 with TRBJ2-7; 12 nucleotides agree with TRBD2. The germline CDR1 and CDR2 sequences are LGHNA and YSLEER. The trim removed 3 bases at V and 6 bases at J, leaving 3 bases unmatched. The CDR3 length is 14 residues. In nucleotides, the CDR3 is TGCGCCAGCAGCCAGACTAGCGGGAGCGGCGAGCAGTACTTC. Protein: CASSQTSGSGEQYF.

There are a few counts of this clonotype. The rearrangement joins TRBV20-1 to TRBJ1-1, with TRBD1 identical over 7 bases. From germline, CDR1 is DFQATT and CDR2 SNEGSKA (reference sequence). The CDR3 runs to 17 residues. The trim removed 1 base at V and 1 base at J, leaving 12 bases unmatched. The CDR3 sequence: CSARAVKGAGENTEAFF. DNA for the CDR3: TGCAGTGCTAGAGCAGTTAAGGGGGCCGGAGAGAACACTGAAGCTTTCTTT.

The chain links TRBV5-1 to TRBJ1-1; D unclear. CDR3 size: 15 residues. V lost 0 bases, J lost 2 bases, and 11 bases lay in between. CDR1 is SGHRS, CDR2 YFSETQ, per germline. CDR3 loop: CASSLELGDNTEAFF. Here the CDR3 DNA reads TGCGCCAGCAGCTTGGAGCTCGGTGACAACACTGAAGCTTTCTTT.

Ten or more counts support this clonotype. The chain has TRBV6-1 and TRBJ1-5; D remains ambiguous. This CDR3 comprises 14 residues. Germline V CDR1 and CDR2: MNHNS, SASEGT. V dropped 2 bases and J dropped 5 bases, with 10 bases sitting between them. The CDR3 spells CASSETPFYQPQHF. In DNA form, the CDR3 reads TGTGCCAGCAGTGAAACCCCCTTTTATCAGCCCCAGCATTTT.

The V gene is TRBV20-1, the J gene TRBJ1-1, with TRBD1 matching over 8 bases. Germline CDR1 reads DFQATT; CDR2 reads SNEGSKA (reference sequence). Trimming at V came to 7 bases and at J to 0 bases, leaving 10 bases not matched to a gene. The CDR3 sequence is 15 residues long. The CDR3 sequence is CSVRPRGPLNTEAFF. CDR3 nucleotides: TGCAGTGTTAGGCCCAGGGGGCCGTTGAACACTGAAGCTTTCTTT.

The sample holds a few counts of this clonotype. The rearrangement links TRBV4-3 to TRBJ2-3; 15 nucleotides match TRBD2. The junction had 9 bases not matched to a gene; V was cut back by 0 bases and J by 2 bases. Germline CDR1 LGHNA, CDR2 YSLEER. The CDR3 totals 20 residues. The CDR3 loop is CASSQEGGGLAGGATDTQYF. For the CDR3, the DNA is TGCGCCAGCAGCCAAGAGGGAGGGGGACTAGCGGGGGGCGCCACAGATACGCAGTATTTT.

This chain joins TRBV6-2 or TRBV6-3 and TRBJ2-4; D is tentatively TRBD1 or TRBD2 (5 bases each). Germline assignment: CDR1 MNHEY and CDR2 SVGEGT. V was clipped by 6 bases and J by 6 bases, with 12 bases between them. The CDR3 extends over 13 amino acids. CDR3 coding DNA: TGTGCCAGCAGGGGGACCTCCATAAACATTCAGTACTTC. The encoded protein is CASRGTSINIQYF.

This clonotype came up a few times. The chain couples TRBV9 to TRBJ2-5; 8 bases line up with TRBD2. CDR3 length: 16 residues. The V gene's germline CDR1 is SGDLS and CDR2 YYNGEE. Trimming at V came to 0 bases and at J to 5 bases, leaving 9 bases not matched to a gene. The CDR3 region has the DNA TGTGCCAGCAGCGTAGGGGGCGGGAGGACGGGGGAGACCCAGTACTTC. This translates into CASSVGGGRTGETQYF.

The V gene is TRBV2, the J gene TRBJ1-5; D is ambiguous. V gave up 3 bases and J gave up 0 bases, with 18 bases separating them. The CDR3 spans 18 residues. CDR1 and CDR2 from the germline V gene are SNHLY and FYNNEI. CDR3 sequence: CASSDFFVGPFSNQPQHF. The CDR3 DNA sequence: TGTGCCAGCAGTGATTTCTTCGTTGGGCCATTTAGCAATCAGCCCCAGCATTTT. The full variable domain, in which reference TRBV2 and TRBJ1-5 provide the parts outside the CDR3, is EPEVTQTPSHQVTQMGQEVILRCVPISNHLYFYWYRQILGQKVEFLVSFYNNEISEKSEIFDDQFSVERPDGSNFTLKIRSTKLEDSAMYFCASSDFFVGPFSNQPQHFGDGTRLSIL.

In its sample, this clonotype was seen a few times. The J gene is TRBJ1-1, the V gene TRBV5-1; a weak D match, TRBD1 (5 bases). The CDR3 loop spans 15 amino acids. The germline gives CDR1 SGHRS, CDR2 YFSETQ. The V gene lost 4 bases and the J gene lost 1 base, with 14 bases spanning the gap. The CDR3 region has the DNA TGCGCCAGCAGCCCCACGGGACGGAAGAACACTGAAGCTTTCTTT. It yields the protein CASSPTGRKNTEAFF.

This clonotype was recorded many times. J is TRBJ2-7 and V is TRBV12-3 or TRBV12-4; D is unclear. The CDR3 is 12 amino acids. Trimming removed 0 bases from V and 6 bases from J, with 6 bases in between. CDR3 in amino acids: CASSLAQVEQYF. The CDR3 region has the DNA TGTGCCAGCAGTTTAGCCCAGGTCGAGCAGTACTTC.

This clonotype was counted ten times or more. V gene TRBV20-1 combines with J gene TRBJ2-7, with TRBD2 matching 11 bases. The germline CDR1 and CDR2 sequences are DFQATT and SNEGSKA (reference sequence). The CDR3 runs to 15 residues. V lost 2 bases to trimming and J lost 0 bases; unmatched junction nucleotides: 3. The CDR3 loop reads CSARPGLAASYEQYF. CDR3 in DNA: TGCAGTGCTAGACCGGGACTAGCGGCCTCCTACGAGCAGTACTTC.

CDR3 sequence: CAISTMMRGSGTYEQYF. In DNA form, the CDR3 reads TGTGCCATCAGTACTATGATGCGGGGTAGCGGGACCTACGAGCAGTACTTC. This chain connects TRBV10-3 to TRBJ2-7, with 8 nucleotides matching TRBD2. In germline, CDR1 is ENHRY, CDR2 SYGVKD. The trim removed 5 bases at V and 2 bases at J, leaving 14 bases unmatched. CDR3 length: 17 residues.

V is TRBV20-1 and J is TRBJ2-5; TRBD2 matches at 10 bases. Germline CDR1 is DFQATT and CDR2 is SNEGSKA (reference sequence). The CDR3 consists of 14 residues. The V segment lost 2 bases and the J segment 5 bases; nucleotides outside the gene matches: 5. The CDR3 reads CSARWASGSETQYF. DNA of the CDR3: TGCAGTGCTAGATGGGCTAGCGGGAGTGAGACCCAGTACTTC.

CDR3 coding DNA: TGTGCCAGCGGTTTCCGGGGCCTCGGACAGGGGACCTACAATGAGCAGTTCTTC. Protein sequence: CASGFRGLGQGTYNEQFF. The genes are TRBV6-2 or TRBV6-3 and TRBJ2-1, with 9 bases aligning to TRBD1. This CDR3 comprises 18 residues. V trimming: 8 bases; J trimming: 2 bases; junction bases outside the gene matches: 16. Germline V gene data show CDR1 as MNHEY and CDR2 as SVGEGT.

This clonotype was seen at least ten times. The V gene is TRBV5-1, the J gene TRBJ2-2, with no clear D. The CDR3 length is 18 residues. CDR1 is SGHRS, CDR2 YFSETQ, per germline. Deletions cut 0 bases from V and 2 bases from J, with 17 bases between. The CDR3 sequence: CASSLVGGIQRNTGELFF. For the CDR3, the DNA is TGCGCCAGCAGCTTGGTCGGCGGAATCCAAAGAAACACCGGGGAGCTGTTTTTT.

The chain recombines TRBV28 with TRBJ2-7, with 9 positions matching TRBD2. CDR1 and CDR2 (germline): MDHEN, SYDVKM. J gave up 7 bases and V 3 bases, and 10 bases lay outside the gene matches. This CDR3 is 15 amino acids long. For the CDR3, the DNA is TGTGCCAGCAGTTTTGCGGGAGGGCCAATGCAAGAGCAGTACTTC. Its protein is CASSFAGGPMQEQYF.

This clonotype came up a few times. This chain joins TRBV3-1 and TRBJ2-1; no clear D. Germline assignment: CDR1 LGHDT and CDR2 YNNKEL (reference sequence). Trimming shortened V by 1 base and J by 9 bases, and 10 bases separated the two germline ends. The CDR3 runs to 13 residues. The CDR3, as DNA: TGTGCCAGCAGCCAAGTTGCATCAGGTGAGCAGTTCTTC. This translates into CASSQVASGEQFF.

This clonotype was counted between two and nine times. The J gene is TRBJ2-5, the V gene TRBV5-4; 7 bases line up with TRBD2. Trimming cost V 6 bases and J 5 bases; bases outside gene matches: 10. The V gene's germline CDR1 is SGHNT and CDR2 YYREEE (reference sequence). The CDR3 extends over 14 amino acids. DNA of the CDR3: TGTGCCAGCACCGCGGGGAGGGGTGAGGAGACCCAGTACTTC. Translating it yields CASTAGRGEETQYF.

V gene TRBV6-2 or TRBV6-3 combines with J gene TRBJ1-5, with D uncertain. V lost 2 bases, J lost 5 bases, and 7 bases lay in between. The length of the CDR3 is 13 residues. Germline V gives CDR1 MNHEY, CDR2 SVGEGT. The CDR3 loop reads CASSYGRYQPQHF. Here the CDR3 DNA reads TGTGCCAGCAGTTACGGGAGGTATCAGCCCCAGCATTTT.

The gene calls are TRBV21-1 and TRBJ2-5; the table's TRBD1 call for D was not verified on the DNA. TRBV21-1 constitutes a pseudogene. This CDR3 spans 14 amino acids. DNA of the CDR3: TGTGCCAGCAGCAAGGGACAGAAAGAAGAGACCCAGTACTTC. Residues: CASSKGQKEETQYF.

The sample holds a few counts of this clonotype. The chain is built from TRBV7-9 and TRBJ1-2; tentatively, D is TRBD1 (6 bases). The ends were cut back, 8 bases at V and 7 bases at J, with 11 bases in the middle. The CDR3 consists of 11 residues. Per the germline V gene, CDR1 is SEHNR and CDR2 is FQNEAQ (reference sequence). The CDR3 sequence: CASGTDSGYTF. CDR3 DNA sequence: TGTGCCAGCGGGACGGACAGTGGCTACACCTTC.

This clonotype was seen at least ten times. V and J are TRBV15 and TRBJ2-7, with D hard to call. The germline V and J ends were trimmed by 5 bases and 6 bases, with 17 bases remaining between them. Germline V gene lookup returns CDR1 LNHNV and CDR2 YYDKDF (reference sequence). The CDR3 runs 14 residues. The DNA for the CDR3 is TGTGCCACCAGCCTAGTCTCCCCTACCGGCGAGCAGTACTTC. Translating it yields CATSLVSPTGEQYF.